This section outlines one T cell receptor (beta chain) sequence together with its context. As yet, its antigen is unknown. The data stem from a study of OX40 agonist ivuxolimab in advanced cancers. Study summary: Treatment of patients was with ivuxolimab, an agonistic anti-OX40 (CD134) antibody.

There are 14 residues in the CDR3. Per germline, CDR1 SGDLS and CDR2 YYNGEE. Trimming removed 2 bases from V and 6 bases from J, with 14 bases in between. Regarding the study as a whole: Patients who responded partially at 0.1-3.0 mg/kg showed clonal expansion ranking among the lowest.

Here immunoSEQ multiplex PCR was the method, and the copy in TCRdb shows in-frame clones only, minus some. The profile shows 65,000 to 100,000 clones, approximately 94% of them singletons. This clonotype was sampled from an adult with an advanced solid tumor such as melanoma, head and neck, liver or kidney cancer. The sequencing here drew on CD4+ or CD8+ T cells sorted from blood, taken in a trial of the OX40 agonist ivuxolimab. This rearrangement joins TRBV9 to TRBJ1-2, with D hard to call. The CDR3 coding sequence is TGTGCCAGCAGCGTTGGGCTTTCCGAACATGGCTACACCTTC. Translation: CASSVGLSEHGYTF.